This TCR beta chain was obtained from a study of cytomegalovirus exposure and HLA in healthy donors. Regarding this clone: What it binds is unknown.

Study-level results: According to the study, roughly 180 TCR beta chains were cytomegalovirus-associated.

This CDR3 has 16 residues. The trim removed 10 bases at V and 5 bases at J, leaving 16 bases unmatched. Germline V lookup: CDR1 SNHLY, CDR2 FYNNEI. The PCR contained 60 Vbeta and 13 Jbeta primers. TCRdb's table, derived via immunoSEQ multiplex PCR, lists solely in-frame clones and lacks some. This table holds about 120,000 clones, over 80% found once. The TCR comes from a man in his thirties or forties in good health and CMV-seronegative. Sample: PBMCs. This chain connects TRBV2 to TRBJ2-3, with TRBD2 identical over 9 bases. In DNA form, the CDR3 reads TGTGCCAACAAAGAGGGGCGGGGGGGCCACGGAGATACGCAGTATTTT. Translating it yields CANKEGRGGHGDTQYF.